A selection of T cell receptor beta chains follows, all from one sample in a study of memory CD4+ T cells and cytomegalovirus serostatus. Here immunoSEQ multiplex PCR was the method, and the copy in TCRdb shows in-frame clones only, minus some. Of tens of thousands of clones listed, 70% to 80% were seen once; the top ten hold roughly 0.87%. The sequenced sample consisted of memory CD4+ T cells from blood. These receptor sequences come from an adult in good health and CMV-seronegative. CDR3s include the opening cysteine and the closing phenylalanine or tryptophan.

v_call	j_call	cdr3_aa
TRBV7-9	TRBJ1-6	CASSPRGPDYNSPLHF
TRBV18	TRBJ1-5	CASSDTSDQPQHF
TRBV2	TRBJ2-4	CASEPTEAKNIQYF
TRBV30	.	CAWTRGTATYEQYF
TRBV20-1	TRBJ1-2	CSAGGDYGYTF
TRBV7-3	TRBJ2-3	CASSRNSGSRTDTQYF
TRBV19	TRBJ1-6	CASSIGWGASYNSPLHF
TRBV9	TRBJ2-1	CASSPRQTTYNEQFF
TRBV29-1	TRBJ1-2	CSVDRSEYGYTF
TRBV15	TRBJ1-5	CATSTDNQPQHF
TRBV19	TRBJ1-1	CASSTSGQGRAFF
TRBV30	TRBJ1-2	CAWRSAGRGYGYTF
TRBV6-1	TRBJ1-5	CASKKGGGNQPQHF
TRBV7-3	TRBJ2-6	CASSLTVGSGANVLTF
TRBV7-2	TRBJ2-7	CASSLERRALAEQYF
TRBV14	TRBJ2-3	CASSQPTGASTDTQYF
TRBV7-3	TRBJ2-5	CASSPGTGETQYF